The TCR beta chain described here comes from a study of ipilimumab plus nivolumab after autologous stem cell transplantation. Clones were read by immunoSEQ multiplex PCR, and TCRdb kept only the in-frame ones, dropping some. The sample records around 19,000 clones, about four fifths being singletons. CDR3 length: 14 residues. The V gene lost 3 bases and the J gene lost 0 bases, with 8 bases spanning the gap. The V gene's germline CDR1 is KGHSH and CDR2 LQKENI. The input for sequencing was PBMCs, taken in a trial of ipilimumab plus nivolumab as post-transplant consolidation. The V gene is TRBV18, the J gene TRBJ1-1; a weak D match, TRBD1 (6 bases). This sequence originates from a male donor with diffuse large B-cell lymphoma. CDR3 sequence (DNA): TGTGCCAGCTCACCGACAGGAATGAACACTGAAGCTTTCTTT. As protein: CASSPTGMNTEAFF.